This T cell receptor beta chain is from a study of early T cells in non-severe SARS-CoV-2 infection. On the study more broadly: Bulk RNA from unsorted whole blood was sequenced; chains were unpaired.

Individual cDNA molecules received unique molecular identifiers. MiXCR, applied by TCRdb to the 5' RACE reads, yields one record per CDR3 protein. There are tens of thousands of distinct CDR3 sequences in the sample; around 6% occur only once, and 2.8% lies in the top ten. V shed 8 bases, J shed 4 bases, and the junction held 11 bases outside the gene matches. The length of the CDR3 is 15 residues. The germline V gene has CDR1 SNHLY and CDR2 FYNNEI. This specimen consisted of whole blood, obtained at baseline. J is TRBJ2-5 and V is TRBV2, with 9 nucleotides matching TRBD2. The receptor comes from an adult who was a healthcare worker with PCR-confirmed SARS-CoV-2 infection or an uninfected control (not recorded which). CDR3 in amino acids: CASSTLRGGRETQYF. CDR3 sequence (DNA): TGTGCCAGCTCCACCCTGCGGGGGGGCAGAGAGACCCAGTACTTC.